Shown below are 7 T cell receptor beta chains from a single sample sequenced in a study of T cells in localized non-small cell lung cancer (dated by TCRdb to the early 2020s). The receptor library was made with the immunoSEQ multiplex PCR assay. Entries here come from immuneACCESS through TCRdb and include only in-frame sequences with V and J called. Some clones fail to appear in such tables; in the studies checked, an unresolved V gene covers under half of the shortfall, and the cause of the remainder is unknown. The sample records several hundred clones, about 21% of which are singletons. The ten top clones hold 12% of the sample. The sample here was lung tumor tissue, taken before any cancer treatment. The receptors were gathered from a man between 40 and 69 years old with stage I squamous cell lung carcinoma.

The genes are TRBV11-3 and TRBJ1-1, with 10 bases fitting TRBD1. The CDR3 extends over 17 amino acids. Germline V gene data show CDR1 as SGHNT and CDR2 as YENEEA. The junction had 8 bases not matched to a gene; V was cut back by 4 bases and J by 0 bases. The CDR3 is CASSSLDRGGLNTEAFF. As DNA, the CDR3 is TGTGCCAGCAGCTCCCTGGACAGGGGGGGCTTGAACACTGAAGCTTTCTTT. Drawing the rest from reference TRBV11-3 and TRBJ1-1, the complete variable domain is EAGVVQSPRYKIIEKKQPVAFWCNPISGHNTLYWYLQNLGQGPELLIRYENEEAVDDSQLPKDRFSAERLKGVDSTLKIQPAELGDSAVYLCASSSLDRGGLNTEAFFGQGTRLTVV.

This clone was observed a few times. The chain employs TRBV11-3 and TRBJ2-3, with TRBD2 matching over 12 bases. In germline, CDR1 is SGHNT, CDR2 YENEEA. The CDR3 is made up of 14 amino acids. The ends lost 5 bases at V and 5 bases at J; junction bases unmatched: 2. CDR3 amino acids: CASSPLAGGDTQYF. CDR3 sequence (DNA): TGTGCCAGCAGCCCACTAGCGGGGGGAGATACGCAGTATTTT.

This clone has a handful of counts. The chain recombines TRBV6-1 with TRBJ2-2; no clear D gene. Looked up from germline, CDR1 is MNHNS and CDR2 is SASEGT. There are 15 residues in the CDR3. The germline V and J ends were trimmed by 1 base and 7 bases, with 13 bases remaining between them. This CDR3 is CASSEEGRRIGELFF. CDR3 nucleotides: TGTGCCAGCAGTGAAGAAGGTCGCCGAATCGGGGAGCTGTTTTTT.

There are a few counts of this clone. The chain employs TRBV18 and TRBJ1-1; 9 bases align to TRBD1. The CDR3 consists of 15 residues. V trimming: 6 bases; J trimming: 1 base; junction bases outside the gene matches: 6. Germline values: CDR1 KGHSH, CDR2 LQKENI. CDR3 loop: CASSPRTGANTEAFF. Here the CDR3 DNA reads TGTGCCAGCTCGCCGAGGACAGGGGCGAACACTGAAGCTTTCTTT.

Only a few counts were recorded for this clone. The CDR3 bases are TGTGCCAGCAGTGAAGTCAGCCACGAGCAGTACTTC. The encoded protein is CASSEVSHEQYF. This chain uses TRBV9 with TRBJ2-7; D is ambiguous. CDR3 length: 12 amino acids. Looked up from germline, CDR1 is SGDLS and CDR2 is YYNGEE. Trimming shortened V by 5 bases and J by 5 bases, and 11 bases separated the two germline ends.

This clone appeared a few times. This chain joins TRBV6-8 and TRBJ2-1, with TRBD1 as a possible D gene (7 bases). This CDR3 comprises 15 residues. V lost 4 bases to trimming and J lost 9 bases, with 19 bases between them. Germline V gene sequence: CDR1 MNHGY, CDR2 SAAAGT. CDR3 nucleotides: TGTGCCAGCAGTTGGTCCTGGTCAGGGGGGATTGAGCAGTTCTTC. Its protein product is CASSWSWSGGIEQFF.

This clone was counted only a few times. The chain has TRBV9 and TRBJ1-5; TRBD1 matches at 9 bases. V gave up 5 bases and J gave up 0 bases; unmatched junction bases: 6. Germline V CDR1 and CDR2: SGDLS, YYNGEE. This CDR3 spans 16 amino acids. This CDR3 reads CASSGQGPYSNQPQHF. The CDR3 coding sequence is TGTGCCAGCAGTGGACAGGGGCCATATAGCAATCAGCCCCAGCATTTT.